Following are 5 T cell receptor beta chains from one sample sequenced in a study of cytomegalovirus exposure and HLA in healthy donors. With 60 Vbeta and 13 Jbeta primers, the PCR was carried out. Some clones are missing from TCRdb's copy, which holds only in-frame ones; the method was immunoSEQ multiplex PCR. The data show about 120,000 clones, 77% seen once. Sample: PBMCs. Receptor source: a young man in good health and CMV-seropositive.

The chain uses TRBV7-6 and TRBJ1-2, with TRBD1 as a possible D gene (6 bases). CDR1 SGHVS and CDR2 FNYEAQ come from the germline V gene. CDR3 length: 15 residues. Trimming shortened V by 3 bases and J by 5 bases, and 16 bases separated the two germline ends. The CDR3 DNA is TGTGCCAGCAGCTTTGGGGGTAATACAGGGTATGGCTACACCTTC. Protein product: CASSFGGNTGYGYTF.

This clone has only a few counts. This sequence joins TRBV23-1 and TRBJ2-1; 11 bases fit TRBD2. TRBV23-1 is designated an ORF whose function remains uncertain. V lost 2 bases, J lost 5 bases, and 8 bases stayed unmatched. The CDR3 extends over 17 amino acids. The CDR3 sequence: CASSQRPSGRPNNEQFF. CDR3 DNA: TGCGCCAGCAGTCAAAGGCCTAGCGGGAGGCCTAACAATGAGCAGTTCTTC.

This chain uses TRBV28 with TRBJ2-1; 10 nucleotides agree with TRBD2. Germline trimming cut 6 bases from V and 4 bases from J; bases unmatched to any gene: 6. This CDR3 is built from 15 residues. Germline V gene lookup returns CDR1 MDHEN and CDR2 SYDVKM. Written as DNA, the CDR3 is TGTGCCAGCAGACCCGGGACTAGCGAATACAATGAGCAGTTCTTC. Translation: CASRPGTSEYNEQFF.

The CDR3 spells CASSKNQDRVFRGYTF. The CDR3 DNA sequence: TGTGCCAGTAGTAAGAATCAGGACAGGGTGTTTCGGGGCTACACCTTC. V gene TRBV19 combines with J gene TRBJ1-2; 8 bases agree with TRBD1. This CDR3 is built from 16 residues. With V trimmed by 4 bases and J by 8 bases, 15 bases remained unmatched. CDR1 and CDR2 from the germline V gene are LNHDA and SQIVND (reference sequence).

V usage is TRBV11-2 and J usage is TRBJ2-5; D possibly corresponds to TRBD1 (5 bases). V lost 5 bases and J lost 4, with 17 bases in between. Germline loops: CDR1 SGHAT, CDR2 FQNNGV. The CDR3 runs 15 residues. The CDR3: CASSTSQGIGETQYF. CDR3 nucleotides: TGTGCCAGCAGCACGTCTCAGGGTATAGGAGAGACCCAGTACTTC.